The T cell receptor (beta chain) described here comes from a study of blood T cell repertoires in COVID-19. Overall study: There were acute and convalescent COVID-19 samples, and they came from the United States, Italy and Spain. Sources were T cells, B-cell-depleted T cells, or PBMCs; the material itself was cDNA or gDNA.

The authors' processing: Scientists estimated how many nucleated cells there were by amplifying reference gene primers. Clones were sequenced by immunoSEQ multiplex PCR, and TCRdb holds only the in-frame ones, with some missing. For V, J and clone size, that table is used; D and trimming come from the DNA. The profile covers 250,000 to 350,000 clones, with roughly 89% appearing a single time and 0.7% to 0.9% taken by the ten largest. Trimming left V 2 bases short and J 2 bases short, with 9 bases between. Germline assignment: CDR1 GTSNPN and CDR2 SVGIG (reference sequence). CDR3 length: 13 residues. The sequence derives from a young man with acute or convalescent COVID-19. Sequencing was carried out using peripheral blood. The rearrangement joins TRBV30 to TRBJ1-1, with D unclear. The CDR3 is CAWSWQTNTEAFF. The CDR3 bases are TGTGCCTGGAGTTGGCAGACAAACACTGAAGCTTTCTTT. The full variable domain, in which reference TRBV30 and TRBJ1-1 provide the parts outside the CDR3, is SQTIHQWPATLVQPVGSPLSLECTVEGTSNPNLYWYRQAAGRGLQLLFYSVGIGQISSEVPQNLSASRPQDRQFILSSKKLLLSDSGFYLCAWSWQTNTEAFFGQGTRLTVV.